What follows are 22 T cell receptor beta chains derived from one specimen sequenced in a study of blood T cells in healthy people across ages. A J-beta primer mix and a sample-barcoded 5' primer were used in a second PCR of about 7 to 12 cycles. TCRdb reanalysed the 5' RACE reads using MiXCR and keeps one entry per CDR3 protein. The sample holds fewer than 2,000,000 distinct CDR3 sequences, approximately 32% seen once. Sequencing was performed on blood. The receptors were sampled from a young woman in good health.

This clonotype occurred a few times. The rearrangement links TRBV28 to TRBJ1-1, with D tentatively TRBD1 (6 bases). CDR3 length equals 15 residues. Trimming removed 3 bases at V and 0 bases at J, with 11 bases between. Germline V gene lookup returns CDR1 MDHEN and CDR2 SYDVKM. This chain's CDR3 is CASSFYRDLNTEAFF. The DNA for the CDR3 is TGTGCCAGCAGTTTCTACAGGGACCTGAACACTGAAGCTTTCTTT.

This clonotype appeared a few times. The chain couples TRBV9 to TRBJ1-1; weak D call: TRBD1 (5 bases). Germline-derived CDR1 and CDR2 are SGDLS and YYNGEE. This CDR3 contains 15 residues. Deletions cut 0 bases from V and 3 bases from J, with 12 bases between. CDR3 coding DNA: TGTGCCAGCAGCGTAGAGTCAGGGATGGACACTGAAGCTTTCTTT. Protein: CASSVESGMDTEAFF.

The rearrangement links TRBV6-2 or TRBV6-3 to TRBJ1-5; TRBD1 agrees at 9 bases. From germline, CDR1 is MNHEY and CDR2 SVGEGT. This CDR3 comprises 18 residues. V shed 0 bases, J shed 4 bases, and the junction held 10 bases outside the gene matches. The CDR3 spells CASSYSIGGQGFNQPQHF. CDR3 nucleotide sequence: TGTGCCAGCAGTTACTCGATCGGGGGACAGGGTTTTAATCAGCCCCAGCATTTT.

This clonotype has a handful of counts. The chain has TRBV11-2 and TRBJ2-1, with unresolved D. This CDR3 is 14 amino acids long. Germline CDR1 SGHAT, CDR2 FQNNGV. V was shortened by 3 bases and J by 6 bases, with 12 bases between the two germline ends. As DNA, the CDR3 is TGTGCCAGCAGCTTTCCCTTTTCTAGCAATGAGCAGTTCTTC. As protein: CASSFPFSSNEQFF.

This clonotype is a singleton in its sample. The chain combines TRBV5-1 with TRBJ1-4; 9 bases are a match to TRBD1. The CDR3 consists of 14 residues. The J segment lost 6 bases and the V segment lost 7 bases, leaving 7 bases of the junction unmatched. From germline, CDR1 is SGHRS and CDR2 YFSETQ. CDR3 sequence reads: CASSSGTGYEKLFF. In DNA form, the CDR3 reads TGCGCCAGCTCCTCCGGGACAGGGTATGAAAAACTGTTTTTT.

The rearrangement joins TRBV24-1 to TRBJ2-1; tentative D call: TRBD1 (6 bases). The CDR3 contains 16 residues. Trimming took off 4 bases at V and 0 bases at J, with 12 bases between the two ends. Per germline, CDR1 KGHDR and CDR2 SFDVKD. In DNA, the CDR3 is TGTGCCACCAGTGAACCCGGGACAAGCTCCTACAATGAGCAGTTCTTC. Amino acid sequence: CATSEPGTSSYNEQFF.

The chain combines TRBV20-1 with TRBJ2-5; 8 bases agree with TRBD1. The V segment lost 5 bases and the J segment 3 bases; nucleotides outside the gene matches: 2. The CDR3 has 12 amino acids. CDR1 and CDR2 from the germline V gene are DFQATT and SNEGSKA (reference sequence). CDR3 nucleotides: TGCAGTGCTGAGGACAGGGAAGAGACCCAGTACTTC. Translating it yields CSAEDREETQYF.

The CDR3 region has the DNA TGCGCCAGCAGCCAAGCTGGGAGGACATCGAGATCACCCCTCCACTTT. As protein: CASSQAGRTSRSPLHF. The chain links TRBV4-1 to TRBJ1-6; D might be TRBD1 (5 bases). This CDR3 region has 16 residues. Germline V gene lookup returns CDR1 MGHRA and CDR2 YSYEKL. V was trimmed by 1 base and J by 10 bases, leaving 17 bases between them.

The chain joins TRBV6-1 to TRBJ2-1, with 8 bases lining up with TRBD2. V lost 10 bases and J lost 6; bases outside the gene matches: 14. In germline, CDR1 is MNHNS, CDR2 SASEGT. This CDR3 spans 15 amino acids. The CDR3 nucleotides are TGTGCCACCGGACTAGCCCCACTGTTGGGCAATGAGCAGTTCTTC. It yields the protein CATGLAPLLGNEQFF.

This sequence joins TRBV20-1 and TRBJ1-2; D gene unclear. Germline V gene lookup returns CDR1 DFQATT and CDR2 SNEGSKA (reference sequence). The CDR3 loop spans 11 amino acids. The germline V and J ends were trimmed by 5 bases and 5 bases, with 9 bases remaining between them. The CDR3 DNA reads TGCAGTGCTCCGGACTTGTATGGCTACACCTTC. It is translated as CSAPDLYGYTF.

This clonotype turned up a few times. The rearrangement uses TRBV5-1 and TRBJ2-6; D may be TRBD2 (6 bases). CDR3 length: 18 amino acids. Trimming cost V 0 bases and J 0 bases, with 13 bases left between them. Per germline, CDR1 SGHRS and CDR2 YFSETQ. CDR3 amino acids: CASSLGQGLVSGANVLTF. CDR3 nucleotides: TGCGCCAGCAGCTTGGGGCAGGGACTGGTCTCTGGGGCCAACGTCCTGACTTTC.

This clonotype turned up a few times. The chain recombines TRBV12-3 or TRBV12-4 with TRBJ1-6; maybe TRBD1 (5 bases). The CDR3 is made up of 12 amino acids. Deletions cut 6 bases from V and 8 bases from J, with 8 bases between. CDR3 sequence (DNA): TGTGCCAGCAGGGGACCCGATTCACCCCTCCACTTT. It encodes CASRGPDSPLHF.

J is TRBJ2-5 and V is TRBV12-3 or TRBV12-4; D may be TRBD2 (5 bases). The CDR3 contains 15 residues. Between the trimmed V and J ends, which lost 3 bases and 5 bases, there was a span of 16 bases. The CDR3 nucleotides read TGTGCCAGCAGTTTCGCGACGGGCCCGGGGGAGACCCAGTACTTC. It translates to CASSFATGPGETQYF.

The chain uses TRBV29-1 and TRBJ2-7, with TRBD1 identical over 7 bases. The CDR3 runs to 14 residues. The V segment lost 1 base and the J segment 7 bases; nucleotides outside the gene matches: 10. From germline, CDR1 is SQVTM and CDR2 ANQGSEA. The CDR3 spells CSVEGLQGPLEQYF. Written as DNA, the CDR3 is TGCAGCGTTGAAGGACTACAGGGGCCGTTGGAGCAGTACTTC.

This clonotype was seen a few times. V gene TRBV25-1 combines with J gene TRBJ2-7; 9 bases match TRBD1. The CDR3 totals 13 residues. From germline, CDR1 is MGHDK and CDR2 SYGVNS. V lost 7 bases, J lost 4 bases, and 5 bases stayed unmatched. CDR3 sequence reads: CASIGQGIYEQYF. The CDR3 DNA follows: TGTGCCAGCATAGGACAGGGGATATACGAGCAGTACTTC.

The CDR3, as DNA: TGCAGTGCTAGAGCTGGGACAGGGGGCTACACTGAAGCTTTCTTT. This codes for CSARAGTGGYTEAFF. This rearrangement joins TRBV20-1 to TRBJ1-1, with 12 bases fitting TRBD1. The CDR3 covers 15 residues. The trim removed 1 base at V and 3 bases at J, leaving 3 bases unmatched. Germline assignment: CDR1 DFQATT and CDR2 SNEGSKA (reference sequence).

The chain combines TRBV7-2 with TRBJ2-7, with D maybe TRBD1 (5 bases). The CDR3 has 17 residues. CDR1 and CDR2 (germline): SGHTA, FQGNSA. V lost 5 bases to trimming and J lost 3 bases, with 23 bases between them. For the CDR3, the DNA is TGTGCCAGCAGCCCCCGTTATAAGAGACAGCTATTCTACGAGCAGTACTTC. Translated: CASSPRYKRQLFYEQYF. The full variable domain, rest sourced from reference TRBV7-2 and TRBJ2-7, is GAGVSQSPSNKVTEKGKDVELRCDPISGHTALYWYRQSLGQGLEFLIYFQGNSAPDKSGLPSDRFSAERTGGSVSTLTIQRTQQEDSAVYLCASSPRYKRQLFYEQYFGPGTRLTVT.

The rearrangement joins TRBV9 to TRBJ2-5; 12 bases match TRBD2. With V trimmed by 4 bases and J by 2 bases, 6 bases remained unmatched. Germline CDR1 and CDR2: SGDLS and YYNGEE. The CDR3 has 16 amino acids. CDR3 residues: CASSKTSGRPQETQYF. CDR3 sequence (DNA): TGTGCCAGCAGCAAGACTAGCGGGAGACCTCAAGAGACCCAGTACTTC.

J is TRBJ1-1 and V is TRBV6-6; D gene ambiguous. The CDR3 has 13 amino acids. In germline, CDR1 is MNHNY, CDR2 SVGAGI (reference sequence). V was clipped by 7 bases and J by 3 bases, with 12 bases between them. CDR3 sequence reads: CASTSGSDTEAFF. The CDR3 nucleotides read TGTGCCAGCACATCGGGGAGTGACACTGAAGCTTTCTTT.

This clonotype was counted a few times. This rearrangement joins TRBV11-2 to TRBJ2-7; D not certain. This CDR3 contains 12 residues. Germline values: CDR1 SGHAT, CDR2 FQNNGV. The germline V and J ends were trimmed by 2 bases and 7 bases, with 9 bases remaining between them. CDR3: CASSLTPWEQYF. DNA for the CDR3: TGTGCCAGCAGCTTAACCCCCTGGGAGCAGTACTTC.

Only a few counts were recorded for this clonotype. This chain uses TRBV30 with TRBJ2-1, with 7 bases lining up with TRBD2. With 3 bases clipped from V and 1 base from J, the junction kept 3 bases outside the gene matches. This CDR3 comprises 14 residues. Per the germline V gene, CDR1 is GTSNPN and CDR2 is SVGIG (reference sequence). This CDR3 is CAWRAAGSYNEQFF. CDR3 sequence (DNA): TGTGCCTGGAGGGCAGCGGGGTCCTACAATGAGCAGTTCTTC. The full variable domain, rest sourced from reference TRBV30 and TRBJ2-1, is SQTIHQWPATLVQPVGSPLSLECTVEGTSNPNLYWYRQAAGRGLQLLFYSVGIGQISSEVPQNLSASRPQDRQFILSSKKLLLSDSGFYLCAWRAAGSYNEQFFGPGTRLTVL.

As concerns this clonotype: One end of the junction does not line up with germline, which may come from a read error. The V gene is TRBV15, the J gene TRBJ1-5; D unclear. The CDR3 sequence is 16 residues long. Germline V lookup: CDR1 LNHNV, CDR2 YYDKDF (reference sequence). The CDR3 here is CAASSDEKKGNQPQHF. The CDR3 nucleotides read TGTGCCGCCAGCAGCGACGAGAAAAAGGGCAATCAGCCCCAGCATTTT.